This T cell receptor (beta chain) was captured in a study of T cells after posttransplantation cyclophosphamide. Study-level points and caveats: Later post-transplant blood repertoires were often dominated by donor CD8+ memory clones. Tissue-infiltrating T cells from skin or gut overlapped little with blood T cells. After PTCy, TRB diversity resembled that of CNI/methotrexate controls.

Sequencing was performed with immunoSEQ multiplex PCR; in TCRdb, only in-frame clones are kept and a portion is missing. The sample holds about 1,200 clones, and no clone turns up only once. This clone rates as medium-sized. Its specificity is not known. This CDR3 is built from 16 residues. Germline values: CDR1 SGHDT, CDR2 YYEEEE. V shed 0 bases and J shed 4 bases, with 16 bases lying between them. Cyclophosphamide on days +3 and +4 followed busulfan-fludarabine conditioning and a marrow graft. The sequence derives from a male patient in his thirties who received an allogeneic stem cell transplant from a related donor, was CMV-positive, and had no GVHD. Certain T cells may be donor cells from the graft. The chain recombines TRBV5-6 with TRBJ2-5; either TRBD1 or TRBD2 may fit D (5 bases each). The sequencing here drew on PBMCs, taken 84 days after allogeneic stem cell transplant with posttransplant cyclophosphamide. The CDR3 protein is CASSLALARELETQYF. The CDR3 DNA follows: TGTGCCAGCAGCTTGGCCTTAGCCAGGGAGCTAGAGACCCAGTACTTC.